This record covers a single TCR beta chain. Its specificity is not known. From germline, CDR1 is SGHTA and CDR2 FQGTGA. The CDR3 runs 13 residues. Trimming pared 0 bases from V and 6 bases from J, leaving 6 bases between. The data originate from a study of T cell responses to AZD1222 COVID-19 vaccine. General study points: Two AZD1222 doses significantly raised spike-specific TCR breadth and depth over controls. Mostly white British, mostly female donors; authors suggested clonal diversity may be underestimated. Repertoires were obtained only post-peak T cell response.

The repertoire was sequenced with immunoSEQ multiplex PCR; TCRdb's copy has only in-frame clones and lacks some. The sample holds 140,000 to 150,000 clones, about 90% seen once. The clonotype was recovered from an adult in good health. The rearrangement links TRBV7-3 to TRBJ1-5; D not resolved. The starting material was peripheral blood, obtained on day 0 of MenACWY control vaccination. For the CDR3, the DNA is TGTGCCAGCAGCTTAACGTCGGGTCAGCCCCAGCATTTT. The encoded protein is CASSLTSGQPQHF.